This T cell receptor beta chain came from a study of shared clonotypes between healthy human individuals. Study context: Donor ages ranged 18 to 49 years: a couple of women, a few men. Study observations and caveats: Estimated clonotype richness was generally higher in naive than memory subsets. The study found about 5.1% of naive CD4 clonotypes shared across a few donors.

Germline loops: CDR1 PRHDT, CDR2 FYEKMQ (reference sequence). The CDR3 is made up of 15 amino acids. V shed 5 bases, J shed 5 bases, and the junction held 12 bases outside the gene matches. On this clone itself: Antigen: not known.

At deep level, the assay was performed. Clones were read by immunoSEQ multiplex PCR, and TCRdb kept only the in-frame ones, dropping some. The profile shows 2 million to 3 million clones, roughly 93% of them singletons. Sequencing input: naive CD4+ T cells from PBMCs. Subset noted: CD45RA+ positively selected. The V call is TRBV13, the J call TRBJ2-7; the match to TRBD1 covers 7 bases. The source is a man aged 18-30 years in good health. Some clones in this sample may be carry-over from other donors' samples. CDR3 nucleotide sequence: TGTGCCAGCAGCCAGCCGACAGGGAGCAACCACGAGCAGTACTTC. Translating gives CASSQPTGSNHEQYF.